This entry concerns a single T cell receptor (beta chain). The antigen remains undetermined. Clones were read by immunoSEQ multiplex PCR, and TCRdb kept only the in-frame ones, dropping some. The sample carries roughly 84,000 clones, around 88% recorded once. Trimming removed 3 bases from V and 5 bases from J; junction bases left unmatched: 7. The CDR3 contains 15 residues. The germline gives CDR1 SEHNR, CDR2 FQNEAQ (reference sequence). This specimen belongs to a study of T cell responses to AZD1222 COVID-19 vaccine. General study points: It should be noted that donors were predominantly white British and more often female, and clonal diversity was possibly underestimated.

This rearrangement joins TRBV7-9 to TRBJ2-7, with TRBD1 matching over 10 bases. The clonotype was recovered from an adult who received the AZD1222 COVID-19 vaccine. The source material was peripheral blood, sampled 28 days after the second AZD1222 dose. CDR3 residues: CASSFGTGDFDEQYF. Written as DNA, the CDR3 is TGTGCCAGCAGCTTCGGGACAGGGGACTTCGACGAGCAGTACTTC.